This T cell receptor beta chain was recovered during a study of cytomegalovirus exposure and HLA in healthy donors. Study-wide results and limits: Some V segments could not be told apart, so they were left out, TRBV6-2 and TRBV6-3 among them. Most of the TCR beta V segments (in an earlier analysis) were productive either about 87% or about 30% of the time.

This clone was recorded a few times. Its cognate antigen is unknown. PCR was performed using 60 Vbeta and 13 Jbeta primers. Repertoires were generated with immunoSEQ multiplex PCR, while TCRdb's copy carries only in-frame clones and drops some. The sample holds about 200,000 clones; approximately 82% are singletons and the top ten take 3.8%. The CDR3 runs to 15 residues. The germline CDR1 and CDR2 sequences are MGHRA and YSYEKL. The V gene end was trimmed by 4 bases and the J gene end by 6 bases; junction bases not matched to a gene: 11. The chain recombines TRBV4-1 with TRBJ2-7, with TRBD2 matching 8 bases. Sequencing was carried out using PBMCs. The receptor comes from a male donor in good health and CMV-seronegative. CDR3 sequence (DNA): TGCGCCAGCAGCCCCACGCCGGGGACTAGGGGCGAGCAGTACTTC. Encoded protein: CASSPTPGTRGEQYF.